The table lists the clone carrying this T cell receptor beta chain with a few counts. The data belong to a study of blood T cell repertoires in COVID-19. Whole-study context: Acute-phase and convalescent COVID-19 samples originated in the United States, Italy and Spain.

The V end was cut by 1 base, the J end by 8 bases, with 14 bases between. Germline values: CDR1 MNHNS, CDR2 SASEGT. This CDR3 region has 15 residues. Authors' data handling: Reference gene primer amplification gave nucleated cell count estimates. The assay was immunoSEQ multiplex PCR, and TCRdb's table has in-frame clones only and misses some. The V and J calls and the clone size are those of that table, but D and trimming were determined from the DNA. The profile shows some 130,000 clones, 79% of them singletons. The rearrangement links TRBV6-1 to TRBJ1-4; D uncertain. This receptor was identified in a man in his 60s with acute or convalescent COVID-19. Sequences were obtained from peripheral blood. CDR3 coding DNA: TGTGCCAGCAGTGAAGGGAGGGAAAATACAGAAAAACTGTTTTTT. Protein: CASSEGRENTEKLFF.